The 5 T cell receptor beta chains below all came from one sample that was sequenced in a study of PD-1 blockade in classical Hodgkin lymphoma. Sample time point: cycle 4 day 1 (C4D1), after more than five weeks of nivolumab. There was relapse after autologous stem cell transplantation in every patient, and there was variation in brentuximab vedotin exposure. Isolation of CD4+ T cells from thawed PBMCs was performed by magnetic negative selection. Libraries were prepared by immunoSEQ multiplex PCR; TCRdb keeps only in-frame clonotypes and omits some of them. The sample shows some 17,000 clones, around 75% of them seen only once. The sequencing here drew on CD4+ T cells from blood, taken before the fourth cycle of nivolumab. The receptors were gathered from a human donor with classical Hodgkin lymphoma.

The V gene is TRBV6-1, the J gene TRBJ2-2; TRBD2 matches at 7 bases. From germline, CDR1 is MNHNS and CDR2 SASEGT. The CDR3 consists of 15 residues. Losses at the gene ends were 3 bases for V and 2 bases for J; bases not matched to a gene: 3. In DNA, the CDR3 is TGTGCCAGCAGTGACGGGGGGATAAACACCGGGGAGCTGTTTTTT. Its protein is CASSDGGINTGELFF.

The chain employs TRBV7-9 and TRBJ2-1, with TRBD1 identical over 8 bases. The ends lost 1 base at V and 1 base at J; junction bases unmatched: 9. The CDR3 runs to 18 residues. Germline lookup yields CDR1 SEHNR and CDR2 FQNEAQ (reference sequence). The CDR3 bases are TGTGCCAGCAGCTTAGTTCCAGGACAGGGAGATTCCTACAATGAGCAGTTCTTC. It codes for CASSLVPGQGDSYNEQFF.

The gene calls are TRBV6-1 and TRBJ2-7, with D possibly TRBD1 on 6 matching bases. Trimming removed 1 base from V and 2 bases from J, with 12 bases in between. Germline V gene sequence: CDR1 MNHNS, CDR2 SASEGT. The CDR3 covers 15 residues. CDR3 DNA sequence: TGTGCCAGCAGTGAAGGATCAGGGGAAACCTACGAGCAGTACTTC. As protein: CASSEGSGETYEQYF.

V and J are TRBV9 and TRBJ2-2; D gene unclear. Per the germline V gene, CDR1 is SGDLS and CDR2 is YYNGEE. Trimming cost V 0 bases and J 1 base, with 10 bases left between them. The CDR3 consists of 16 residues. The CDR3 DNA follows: TGTGCCAGCAGCGTAGGGTCCGGTATGAACACCGGGGAGCTGTTTTTT. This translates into CASSVGSGMNTGELFF.

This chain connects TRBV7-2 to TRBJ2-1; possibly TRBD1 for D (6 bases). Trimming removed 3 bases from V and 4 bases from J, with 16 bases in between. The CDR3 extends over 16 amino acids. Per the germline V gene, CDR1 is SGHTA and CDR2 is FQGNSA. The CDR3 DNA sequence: TGTGCCAGCAGCTTGTTCACAGGGACCAGTTACAATGAGCAGTTCTTC. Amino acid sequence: CASSLFTGTSYNEQFF.